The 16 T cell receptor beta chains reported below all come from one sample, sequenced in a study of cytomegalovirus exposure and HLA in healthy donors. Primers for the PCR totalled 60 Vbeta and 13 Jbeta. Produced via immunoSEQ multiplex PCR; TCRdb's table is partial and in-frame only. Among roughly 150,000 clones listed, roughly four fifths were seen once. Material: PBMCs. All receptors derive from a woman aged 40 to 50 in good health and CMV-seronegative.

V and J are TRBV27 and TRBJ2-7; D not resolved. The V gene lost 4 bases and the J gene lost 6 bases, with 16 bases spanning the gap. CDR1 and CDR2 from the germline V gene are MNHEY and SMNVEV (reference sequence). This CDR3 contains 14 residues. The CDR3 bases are TGTGCCAGCAGTTACACTAACCGGAATATCGAGCAGTACTTC. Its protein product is CASSYTNRNIEQYF.

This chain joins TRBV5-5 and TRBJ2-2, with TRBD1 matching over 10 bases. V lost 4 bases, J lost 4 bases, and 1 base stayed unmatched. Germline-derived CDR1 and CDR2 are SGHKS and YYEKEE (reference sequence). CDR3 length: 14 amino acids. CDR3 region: CASSRTGGTGELFF. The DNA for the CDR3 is TGTGCCAGCAGCCGGACAGGGGGCACCGGGGAGCTGTTTTTT.

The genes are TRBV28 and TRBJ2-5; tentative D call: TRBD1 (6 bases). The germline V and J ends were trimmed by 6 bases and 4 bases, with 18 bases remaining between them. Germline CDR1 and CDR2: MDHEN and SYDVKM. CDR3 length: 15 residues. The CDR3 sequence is CASSRIQTGTETQYF. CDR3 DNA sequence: TGTGCCAGCAGCCGCATCCAAACAGGGACAGAGACCCAGTACTTC.

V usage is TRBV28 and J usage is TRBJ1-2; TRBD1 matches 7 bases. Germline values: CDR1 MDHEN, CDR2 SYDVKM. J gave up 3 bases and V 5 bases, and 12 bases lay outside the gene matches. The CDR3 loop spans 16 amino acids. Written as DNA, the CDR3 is TGTGCCAGCAGTCCAAAGGGGGCAGAGAGATACTATGGCTACACCTTC. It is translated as CASSPKGAERYYGYTF.

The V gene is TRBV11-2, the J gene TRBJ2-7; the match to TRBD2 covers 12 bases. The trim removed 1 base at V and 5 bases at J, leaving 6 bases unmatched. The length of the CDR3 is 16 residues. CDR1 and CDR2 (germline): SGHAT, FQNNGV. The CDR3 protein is CASSLGGTSGRNEQYF. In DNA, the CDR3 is TGTGCCAGCAGCTTAGGGGGAACTAGCGGGAGGAACGAGCAGTACTTC. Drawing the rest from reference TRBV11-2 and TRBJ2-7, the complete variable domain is EAGVAQSPRYKIIEKRQSVAFWCNPISGHATLYWYQQILGQGPKLLIQFQNNGVVDDSQLPKDRFSAERLKGVDSTLKIQPAKLEDSAVYLCASSLGGTSGRNEQYFGPGTRLTVT.

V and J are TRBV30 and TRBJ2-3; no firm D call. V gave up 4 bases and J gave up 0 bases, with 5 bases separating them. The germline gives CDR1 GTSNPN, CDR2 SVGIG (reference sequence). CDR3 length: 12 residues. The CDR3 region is CAWNPSTDTQYF. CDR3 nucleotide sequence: TGTGCCTGGAATCCAAGCACAGATACGCAGTATTTT. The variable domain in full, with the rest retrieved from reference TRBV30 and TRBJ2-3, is SQTIHQWPATLVQPVGSPLSLECTVEGTSNPNLYWYRQAAGRGLQLLFYSVGIGQISSEVPQNLSASRPQDRQFILSSKKLLLSDSGFYLCAWNPSTDTQYFGPGTRLTVL.

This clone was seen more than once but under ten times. Here the CDR3 reads CASRKRDDSQPQHF. CDR3 DNA sequence: TGTGCCAGCAGAAAAAGGGATGACAGTCAGCCCCAGCATTTT. This chain connects TRBV6-4 to TRBJ1-5, with D maybe TRBD1 (5 bases). CDR1 MRHNA and CDR2 SNTAGT come from the germline V gene. The CDR3 has 14 residues. V lost 6 bases, J lost 6 bases, and 15 bases lay in between.

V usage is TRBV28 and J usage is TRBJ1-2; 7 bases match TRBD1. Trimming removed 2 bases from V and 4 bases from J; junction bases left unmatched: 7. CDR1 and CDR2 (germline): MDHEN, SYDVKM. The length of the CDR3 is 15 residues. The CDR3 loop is CASSLGGQLGYGYTF. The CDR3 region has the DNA TGTGCCAGCAGTTTAGGGGGACAGTTAGGCTATGGCTACACCTTC.

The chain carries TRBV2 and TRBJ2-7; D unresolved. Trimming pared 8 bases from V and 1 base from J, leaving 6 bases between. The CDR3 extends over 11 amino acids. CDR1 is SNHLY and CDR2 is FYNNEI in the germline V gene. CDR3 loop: CASLLSYEQYF. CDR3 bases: TGTGCCAGCCTGCTATCCTACGAGCAGTACTTC.

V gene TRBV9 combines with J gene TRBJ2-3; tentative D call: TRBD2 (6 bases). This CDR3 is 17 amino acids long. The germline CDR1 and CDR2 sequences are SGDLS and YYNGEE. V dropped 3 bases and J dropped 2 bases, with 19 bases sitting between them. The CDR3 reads CASSALPGLTITDTQYF. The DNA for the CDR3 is TGTGCCAGCAGCGCACTACCGGGACTTACTATCACAGATACGCAGTATTTT.

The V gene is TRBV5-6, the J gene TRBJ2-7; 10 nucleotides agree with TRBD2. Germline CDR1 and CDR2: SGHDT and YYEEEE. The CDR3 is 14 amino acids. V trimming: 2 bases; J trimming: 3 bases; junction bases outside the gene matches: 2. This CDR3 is CASSFLAGVYEQYF. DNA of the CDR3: TGTGCCAGCAGCTTCCTAGCGGGGGTCTACGAGCAGTACTTC.

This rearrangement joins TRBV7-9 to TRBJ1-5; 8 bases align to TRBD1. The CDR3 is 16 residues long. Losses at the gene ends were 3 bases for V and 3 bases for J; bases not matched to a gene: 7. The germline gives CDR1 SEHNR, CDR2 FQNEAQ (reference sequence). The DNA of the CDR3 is TGTGCCAGCAGCTTCGGGACAGGTCCCGTCAATCAGCCCCAGCATTTT. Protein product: CASSFGTGPVNQPQHF.

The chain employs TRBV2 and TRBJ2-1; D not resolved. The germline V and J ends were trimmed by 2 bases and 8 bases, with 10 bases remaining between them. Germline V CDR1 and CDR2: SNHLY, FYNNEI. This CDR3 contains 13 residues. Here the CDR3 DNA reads TGTGCCAGCAGTGAACTAGAAGTCGATGAGCAGTTCTTC. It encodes CASSELEVDEQFF.

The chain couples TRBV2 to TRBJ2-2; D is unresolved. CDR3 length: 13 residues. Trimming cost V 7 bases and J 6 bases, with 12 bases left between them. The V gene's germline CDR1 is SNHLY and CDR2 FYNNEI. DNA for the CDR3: TGTGCCAGCAACGAGAATGTAGCCGGGGAGCTGTTTTTT. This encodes CASNENVAGELFF.

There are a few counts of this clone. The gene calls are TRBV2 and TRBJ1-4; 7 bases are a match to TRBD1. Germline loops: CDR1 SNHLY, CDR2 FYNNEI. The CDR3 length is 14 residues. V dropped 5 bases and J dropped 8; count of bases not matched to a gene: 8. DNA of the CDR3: TGTGCCAGCAGTCAGACAGGGTACTCAGAAAAACTGTTTTTT. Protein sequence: CASSQTGYSEKLFF. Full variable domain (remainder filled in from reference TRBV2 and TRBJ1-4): EPEVTQTPSHQVTQMGQEVILRCVPISNHLYFYWYRQILGQKVEFLVSFYNNEISEKSEIFDDQFSVERPDGSNFTLKIRSTKLEDSAMYFCASSQTGYSEKLFFGSGTQLSVL.

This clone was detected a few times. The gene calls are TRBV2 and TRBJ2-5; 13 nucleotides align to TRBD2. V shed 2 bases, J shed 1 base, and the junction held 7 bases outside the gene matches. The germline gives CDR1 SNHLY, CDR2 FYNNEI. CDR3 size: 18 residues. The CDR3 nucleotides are TGTGCCAGCAGTGAAAGGACTAGCGGGAGAGCTTCCCAAGAGACCCAGTACTTC. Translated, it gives CASSERTSGRASQETQYF.